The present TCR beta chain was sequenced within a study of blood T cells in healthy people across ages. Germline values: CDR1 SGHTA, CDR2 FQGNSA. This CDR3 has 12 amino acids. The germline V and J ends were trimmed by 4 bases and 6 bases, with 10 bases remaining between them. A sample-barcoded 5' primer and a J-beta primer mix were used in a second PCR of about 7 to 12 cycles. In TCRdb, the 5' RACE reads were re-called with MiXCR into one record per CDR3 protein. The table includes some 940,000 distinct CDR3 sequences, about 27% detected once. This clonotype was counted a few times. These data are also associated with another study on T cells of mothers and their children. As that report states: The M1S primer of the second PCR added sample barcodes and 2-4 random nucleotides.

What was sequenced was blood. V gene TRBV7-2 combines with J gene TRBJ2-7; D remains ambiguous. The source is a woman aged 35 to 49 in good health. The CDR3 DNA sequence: TGTGCCAGCAGCTCCCTCCCGGGCGAGCAGTACTTC. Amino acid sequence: CASSSLPGEQYF.